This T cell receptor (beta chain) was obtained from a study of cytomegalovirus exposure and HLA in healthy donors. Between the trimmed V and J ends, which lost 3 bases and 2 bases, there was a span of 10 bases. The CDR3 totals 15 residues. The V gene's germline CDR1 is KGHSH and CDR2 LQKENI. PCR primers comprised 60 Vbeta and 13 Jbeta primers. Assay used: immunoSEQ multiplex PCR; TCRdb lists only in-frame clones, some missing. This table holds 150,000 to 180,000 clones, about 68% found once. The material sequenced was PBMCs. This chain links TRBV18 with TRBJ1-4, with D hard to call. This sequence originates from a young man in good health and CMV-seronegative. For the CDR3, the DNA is TGTGCCAGCTCACCCGGTTCGGGGACTAATGAAAAACTGTTTTTT. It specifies CASSPGSGTNEKLFF.